These 4 T cell receptor beta chains were sequenced from one sample in a study of cytomegalovirus exposure and HLA in healthy donors. Researchers ran the PCR with 60 Vbeta and 13 Jbeta primers. The data were produced by immunoSEQ multiplex PCR, yet TCRdb's version contains in-frame clones alone and is incomplete. The sample totals about 40,000 clones; its top ten clones hold more than 1.5%. Sequenced sample: PBMCs. All receptors come from a woman in her thirties in good health and CMV-seronegative.

The chain uses TRBV18 and TRBJ2-7, with 14 positions matching TRBD2. This CDR3 has 15 amino acids. Germline V gene data show CDR1 as KGHSH and CDR2 as LQKENI. Losses at the gene ends were 5 bases for V and 4 bases for J; bases not matched to a gene: 4. Here the CDR3 reads CASSTGTSGSYEQYF. In nucleotides, the CDR3 is TGTGCCAGCTCAACCGGGACTAGCGGGAGTTACGAGCAGTACTTC. Based on the CDR3 plus reference TRBV18 and TRBJ2-7, the full variable domain is NAGVMQNPRHLVRRRGQEARLRCSPMKGHSHVYWYRQLPEEGLKFMVYLQKENIIDESGMPKERFSAEFPKEGPSILRIQQVVRGDSAAYFCASSTGTSGSYEQYFGPGTRLTVT.

V gene TRBV2 combines with J gene TRBJ1-1; D is unclear. V was clipped by 5 bases and J by 1 base, with 8 bases between them. The CDR3 is made up of 13 amino acids. The germline gives CDR1 SNHLY, CDR2 FYNNEI. The CDR3 sequence: CASSPIGNTEAFF. The CDR3 DNA reads as TGTGCCAGCAGTCCGATCGGGAACACTGAAGCTTTCTTT.

The V call is TRBV28, the J call TRBJ2-1, with 8 bases lining up with TRBD2. The junction had 18 bases not matched to a gene; V was cut back by 5 bases and J by 6 bases. CDR1 and CDR2 from the germline V gene are MDHEN and SYDVKM. The CDR3 has 18 amino acids. CDR3 loop: CASSVSLAGNLLGNEQFF. For the CDR3, the DNA is TGTGCCAGCAGTGTTTCCCTAGCGGGTAACCTACTCGGCAATGAGCAGTTCTTC.

This rearrangement joins TRBV14 to TRBJ1-1, with no clear D. With 1 base removed from V and 1 base from J, the gap between germline ends came to 7 bases. This CDR3 region has 14 residues. Looked up from germline, CDR1 is SGHDN and CDR2 is FVKESK. The CDR3 DNA follows: TGTGCCAGCAGCCAAGGACTGGGGAACACTGAAGCTTTCTTT. It translates to CASSQGLGNTEAFF.